This T cell receptor (beta chain) originates from a study of technical replicates of blood from several donors. This table comes from immunoSEQ multiplex PCR, and its TCRdb copy is limited to in-frame clones, with some not included. The sample comprises tens of thousands of clones, 80% to 95% of which are singletons, and 0.42% rests with the top ten. The trim removed 5 bases at V and 2 bases at J, leaving 2 bases unmatched. Germline assignment: CDR1 SGHAT and CDR2 FQNNGV. The CDR3 runs 14 residues. J is TRBJ2-7 and V is TRBV11-2; TRBD2 matches 11 bases. The source of this sequence is a human donor in good health. Source material: T cells isolated from PBMCs. The CDR3 DNA sequence: TGTGCCAGCAGCCAGACTAGCGGGGCCTACGAGCAGTACTTC. Translation: CASSQTSGAYEQYF.